These 26 T cell receptor beta chains originate from one sample sequenced in a study of CD8 T cells in ankylosing spondylitis. TCRdb re-derived calls from the 5' RACE reads in MiXCR, one entry per CDR3 protein. The sample includes a few hundred thousand distinct CDR3 sequences, under 12% of them seen just once. Sample: blood, either unsorted or a sorted T cell fraction (not recorded which). Receptor source: a male donor with ankylosing spondylitis or in good health (not recorded which).

This clonotype was seen ten or more times. The chain couples TRBV5-1 to TRBJ2-5, with 10 bases matching TRBD2. CDR3 size: 15 residues. Losses at the gene ends were 2 bases for V and 5 bases for J; bases not matched to a gene: 6. The V gene's germline CDR1 is SGHRS and CDR2 YFSETQ. The CDR3 spells CASSFSGGLSETQYF. The DNA for the CDR3 is TGCGCCAGCAGCTTTAGCGGGGGGCTATCGGAGACCCAGTACTTC.

This clonotype was seen many times. The J gene is TRBJ2-7, the V gene TRBV27; 7 bases align to TRBD1. Germline values: CDR1 MNHEY, CDR2 SMNVEV (reference sequence). This CDR3 spans 15 amino acids. Unmatched junction bases numbered 9, after V lost 6 bases and J lost 1 base. DNA for the CDR3: TGTGCCAGCAGAATACAGGGGATCGGGTCCTACGAGCAGTACTTC. Its protein product is CASRIQGIGSYEQYF.

This rearrangement joins TRBV5-1 to TRBJ1-2; D not certain. The CDR3 has 13 residues. Germline assignment: CDR1 SGHRS and CDR2 YFSETQ. V was trimmed by 0 bases and J by 1 base, leaving 4 bases between them. Written as DNA, the CDR3 is TGCGCCAGCAGCTTGGCAGATAACTATGGCTACACCTTC. Amino acid sequence: CASSLADNYGYTF.

This clonotype was observed a few times. The genes are TRBV20-1 and TRBJ2-2; possibly TRBD1 or TRBD2 for D (5 bases each). From germline, CDR1 is DFQATT and CDR2 SNEGSKA (reference sequence). CDR3 length equals 13 residues. The CDR3 spells CRNGTDDTGELFF. The CDR3 coding sequence is TGCAGAAATGGGACGGATGACACCGGGGAGCTGTTTTTT.

This clonotype was found a few times. The rearrangement joins TRBV4-2 to TRBJ1-5; D gene uncertain. Trimming left V 2 bases short and J 4 bases short, with 12 bases between. This CDR3 spans 15 amino acids. Germline lookup yields CDR1 LGHNA and CDR2 YNFKEQ. CDR3 bases: TGTGCCAGCAGCCAACATCTGGAAGGGAATCAGCCCCAGCATTTT. Amino acid sequence: CASSQHLEGNQPQHF.

This clonotype was seen only a few times. The chain carries TRBV28 and TRBJ2-2, with 8 bases identical to TRBD2. The germline V gene has CDR1 MDHEN and CDR2 SYDVKM. V trimming: 3 bases; J trimming: 6 bases; junction bases outside the gene matches: 9. The CDR3 extends over 16 amino acids. CDR3 region: CASSLLQGLVSGELFF. For the CDR3, the DNA is TGTGCCAGCAGTTTGTTGCAGGGACTAGTGTCCGGGGAGCTGTTTTTT.

This clonotype showed up just a few times. This chain connects TRBV19 to TRBJ1-6, with D possibly TRBD1 on 5 matching bases. The CDR3 covers 17 residues. V was cut by 5 bases and J by 0 bases, with 14 bases left in between. Germline V gives CDR1 LNHDA, CDR2 SQIVND (reference sequence). The CDR3 loop is CASSGWDGSSYNSPLHF. CDR3 DNA sequence: TGTGCCAGTAGTGGATGGGACGGGAGCTCCTATAATTCACCCCTCCACTTT.

Many counts were recorded for this clonotype. This chain joins TRBV7-2 and TRBJ1-2, with D maybe TRBD1 (5 bases). The germline V gene encodes CDR1 SGHTA and CDR2 FQGNSA. The CDR3 is 15 residues long. Deletions cut 4 bases from V and 8 bases from J, with 20 bases between. The CDR3 loop reads CASSSPQGARLGYTF. Here the CDR3 DNA reads TGTGCCAGCAGCTCGCCACAAGGGGCGAGGTTGGGCTACACCTTC.

This clonotype showed up many times. The CDR3 nucleotides read TGTGCCAGCAGCGTTTACTCGGCAGATACGCAGTATTTT. It encodes CASSVYSADTQYF. The chain couples TRBV7-2 to TRBJ2-3; the D is unclear. This CDR3 is 13 amino acids long. The germline gives CDR1 SGHTA, CDR2 FQGNSA. The V end lost 5 bases, the J end lost 4 bases, and 10 bases lay between the germline ends.

This clonotype was observed many times. The chain joins TRBV29-1 to TRBJ1-1; 10 nucleotides match TRBD1. Germline-derived CDR1 and CDR2 are SQVTM and ANQGSEA. The CDR3 covers 14 residues. V was pared by 7 bases and J by 4 bases, with 9 bases of the junction left unmatched. Written as DNA, the CDR3 is TGCAGCGCCCCCCGGGACAGGGGTGCCACTGAAGCTTTCTTT. Residues: CSAPRDRGATEAFF. Complete variable domain (other parts from reference TRBV29-1 and TRBJ1-1): SAVISQKPSRDICQRGTSLTIQCQVDSQVTMMFWYRQQPGQSLTLIATANQGSEATYESGFVIDKFPISRPNLTFSTLTVSNMSPEDSSIYLCSAPRDRGATEAFFGQGTRLTVV.

There are many counts of this clonotype. The chain carries TRBV18 and TRBJ2-3; unclear D gene. CDR3 length: 14 residues. With 3 bases removed from V and 2 bases from J, the gap between germline ends came to 9 bases. CDR1 is KGHSH, CDR2 LQKENI, per germline. This chain's CDR3 is CASSPSVTTDTQYF. CDR3 coding DNA: TGTGCCAGCTCACCTAGTGTAACCACAGATACGCAGTATTTT.

This clonotype was seen repeatedly, ten times or more. This chain uses TRBV5-1 with TRBJ2-1; D is ambiguous. Trimming left V 3 bases short and J 11 bases short, with 12 bases between. The CDR3 length is 12 residues. Germline CDR1 reads SGHRS; CDR2 reads YFSETQ. The CDR3 protein is CASSSLLGQQFF. The CDR3 DNA sequence: TGCGCCAGCAGCTCCCTGCTTGGGCAGCAGTTCTTC.

The chain links TRBV3-1 to TRBJ1-4; D unclear. The V gene's germline CDR1 is LGHDT and CDR2 YNNKEL (reference sequence). This CDR3 is 15 amino acids long. V lost 0 bases and J 4 bases, leaving 9 bases between the germline ends. DNA of the CDR3: TGTGCCAGCAGCCAAGACGTCAGGCTTAATGAAAAACTGTTTTTT. Protein: CASSQDVRLNEKLFF.

The rearrangement uses TRBV7-3 and TRBJ2-7, with D maybe TRBD2 (6 bases). V was shortened by 5 bases and J by 1 base, with 15 bases between the two germline ends. CDR1 is SGHTA, CDR2 FQGTGA, per germline. The CDR3 runs 15 residues. The CDR3 reads CASSEGPGLSYEQYF. CDR3 DNA sequence: TGTGCCAGCAGCGAGGGGCCAGGACTATCCTACGAGCAGTACTTC. The entire variable domain, with the rest obtained from reference TRBV7-3 and TRBJ2-7, is as follows: GAGVSQTPSNKVTEKGKYVELRCDPISGHTALYWYRQSLGQGPEFLIYFQGTGAADDSGLPNDRFFAVRPEGSVSTLKIQRTERGDSAVYLCASSEGPGLSYEQYFGPGTRLTVT.

This clonotype has at least ten counts. The V gene is TRBV10-3, the J gene TRBJ1-1; 7 positions agree with TRBD1. J was trimmed by 1 base and V by 10 bases; bases with no gene match: 9. CDR1 ENHRY and CDR2 SYGVKD come from the germline V gene. The CDR3 covers 14 residues. The CDR3 protein is CATRLGTENTEAFF. CDR3 in DNA: TGTGCCACACGACTAGGGACAGAGAACACTGAAGCTTTCTTT.

V gene TRBV2 combines with J gene TRBJ2-4; 7 bases fit TRBD1. Germline CDR1 SNHLY, CDR2 FYNNEI. J lost 1 base, V lost 7 bases, and 7 bases had no gene match. There are 15 residues in the CDR3. CDR3 DNA: TGTGCCAGCACCCCGCCGACAGGGGCCAAAAACATTCAGTACTTC. It yields the protein CASTPPTGAKNIQYF.

This clonotype has ten or more counts. The chain is built from TRBV18 and TRBJ2-5, with TRBD1 identical over 11 bases. Germline CDR1 KGHSH, CDR2 LQKENI. This CDR3 has 15 residues. V dropped 5 bases and J dropped 1; count of bases not matched to a gene: 3. CDR3 DNA: TGTGCCAGCTCAGTCGGGACAGGGGGCCAAGAGACCCAGTACTTC. Protein: CASSVGTGGQETQYF.

This clonotype was found once. The chain joins TRBV30 to TRBJ1-2; D call uncertain. Looked up from germline, CDR1 is GTSNPN and CDR2 is SVGIG (reference sequence). The CDR3 is made up of 10 amino acids. V was shortened by 4 bases and J by 5 bases, with 5 bases between the two germline ends. The chain's CDR3 is CAWKKYGYTF. In DNA form, the CDR3 reads TGTGCCTGGAAGAAGTATGGCTACACCTTC.

The V call is TRBV2, the J call TRBJ2-3, with 8 bases lining up with TRBD1. V gave up 3 bases and J gave up 0 bases; unmatched junction bases: 5. CDR1 and CDR2 (germline): SNHLY, FYNNEI. CDR3 length: 16 amino acids. CDR3: CASSDPGQVSTDTQYF. CDR3 bases: TGTGCCAGCAGTGATCCGGGACAGGTCAGCACAGATACGCAGTATTTT.

This chain connects TRBV11-2 to TRBJ2-2, with TRBD2 matching 12 bases. Germline CDR1 and CDR2: SGHAT and FQNNGV. V was clipped by 5 bases and J by 2 bases; unmatched bases: 9. This CDR3 is built from 18 residues. CDR3 in DNA: TGTGCCAGCAGCCAGATGACTAGCGGGGGACCAAACACCGGGGAGCTGTTTTTT. It encodes CASSQMTSGGPNTGELFF.

This clonotype was seen repeatedly, ten times or more. The chain combines TRBV5-1 with TRBJ2-7; possibly TRBD1 for D (5 bases). This CDR3 has 13 residues. V shed 4 bases and J shed 0 bases, with 8 bases lying between them. Germline CDR1 is SGHRS and CDR2 is YFSETQ. This chain's CDR3 is CASSPDTSYEQYF. DNA of the CDR3: TGCGCCAGCAGCCCGGACACCTCCTACGAGCAGTACTTC. Looking up the rest from reference TRBV5-1 and TRBJ2-7 gives the full variable domain: KAGVTQTPRYLIKTRGQQVTLSCSPISGHRSVSWYQQTPGQGLQFLFEYFSETQRNKGNFPGRFSGRQFSNSRSEMNVSTLELGDSALYLCASSPDTSYEQYFGPGTRLTVT.

The V call is TRBV29-1, the J call TRBJ1-1; D is unclear. The CDR3 loop spans 12 amino acids. CDR1 SQVTM and CDR2 ANQGSEA come from the germline V gene. V was clipped by 7 bases and J by 3 bases, with 12 bases between them. This CDR3 is CSGNHGDTEAFF. DNA for the CDR3: TGCAGCGGGAACCACGGGGACACTGAAGCTTTCTTT.

This clonotype turned up a few times. The chain has TRBV27 and TRBJ1-2, with a possible D match to TRBD1 (5 bases). In germline, CDR1 is MNHEY, CDR2 SMNVEV (reference sequence). Trimming took 6 bases from V and 2 from J, leaving 22 bases between them. The length of the CDR3 is 17 residues. CDR3 protein: CASSLKPSPGPNYGYTF. CDR3 DNA sequence: TGTGCCAGCAGCCTAAAACCCTCTCCGGGACCCAACTATGGCTACACCTTC.

The rearrangement links TRBV5-5 to TRBJ2-6; TRBD1 might be the D (6 bases). The germline gives CDR1 SGHKS, CDR2 YYEKEE (reference sequence). The CDR3 is 16 amino acids. The ends were cut back, 0 bases at V and 4 bases at J, with 11 bases in the middle. The CDR3: CASSLVGGAGANVLTF. Here the CDR3 DNA reads TGTGCCAGCAGCTTGGTAGGGGGAGCAGGGGCCAACGTCCTGACTTTC.

V and J are TRBV18 and TRBJ2-1, with 7 bases lining up with TRBD2. The CDR3 loop spans 15 amino acids. Germline trimming cut 0 bases from V and 5 bases from J; bases unmatched to any gene: 4. The V gene's germline CDR1 is KGHSH and CDR2 LQKENI. This CDR3 reads CASSPPLAGDNEQFF. Here the CDR3 DNA reads TGTGCCAGCTCACCACCGCTGGCGGGAGACAATGAGCAGTTCTTC.

The rearrangement uses TRBV20-1 and TRBJ2-7, with TRBD2 matching over 15 bases. The CDR3 is made up of 15 amino acids. Germline CDR1 is DFQATT and CDR2 is SNEGSKA (reference sequence). V gave up 3 bases and J gave up 5 bases; unmatched junction bases: 5. The CDR3 DNA reads as TGCAGTGCTAGTGGGACTAGCGGGGGGAGGGACGAGCAGTACTTC. Its translation is CSASGTSGGRDEQYF.